This T cell receptor beta chain was retrieved from a study of T cell responses to AZD1222 COVID-19 vaccine. The CDR3 length is 15 residues. In germline, CDR1 is LGHDT, CDR2 YNNKEL (reference sequence). Unmatched junction bases numbered 5, after V lost 4 bases and J lost 7 bases. Sequencing was performed with immunoSEQ multiplex PCR; in TCRdb, only in-frame clones are kept and a portion is missing. The table includes some 130,000 clones, roughly 85% detected once. This material consisted of peripheral blood, taken on day 0 of AZD1222 vaccination. The chain combines TRBV3-1 (or the pseudogene TRBV3-2) with TRBJ2-1; 12 nucleotides align to TRBD2. The clonotype comes from an adult in good health. CDR3 in DNA: TGTGCCAGCAGCCCGACTAGCGGGAGTAGAAATGAGCAGTTCTTC. Protein product: CASSPTSGSRNEQFF.